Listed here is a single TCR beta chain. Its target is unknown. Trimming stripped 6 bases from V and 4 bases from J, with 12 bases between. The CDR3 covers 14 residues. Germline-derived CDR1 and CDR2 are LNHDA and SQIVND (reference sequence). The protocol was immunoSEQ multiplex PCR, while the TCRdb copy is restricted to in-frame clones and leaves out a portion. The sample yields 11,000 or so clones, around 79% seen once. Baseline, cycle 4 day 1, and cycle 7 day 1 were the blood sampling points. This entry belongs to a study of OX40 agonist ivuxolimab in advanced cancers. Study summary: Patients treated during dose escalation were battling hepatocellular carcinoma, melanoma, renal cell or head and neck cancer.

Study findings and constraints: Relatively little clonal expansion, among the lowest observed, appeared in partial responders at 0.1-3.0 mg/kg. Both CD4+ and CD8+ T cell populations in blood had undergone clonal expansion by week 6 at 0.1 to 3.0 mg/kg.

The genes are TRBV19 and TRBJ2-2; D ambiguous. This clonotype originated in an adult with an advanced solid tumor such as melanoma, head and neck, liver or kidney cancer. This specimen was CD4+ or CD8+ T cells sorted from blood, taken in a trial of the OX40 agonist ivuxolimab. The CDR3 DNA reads TGTGCCAGTAGCCATTATACTCCCACCGGGGAGCTGTTTTTT. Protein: CASSHYTPTGELFF.